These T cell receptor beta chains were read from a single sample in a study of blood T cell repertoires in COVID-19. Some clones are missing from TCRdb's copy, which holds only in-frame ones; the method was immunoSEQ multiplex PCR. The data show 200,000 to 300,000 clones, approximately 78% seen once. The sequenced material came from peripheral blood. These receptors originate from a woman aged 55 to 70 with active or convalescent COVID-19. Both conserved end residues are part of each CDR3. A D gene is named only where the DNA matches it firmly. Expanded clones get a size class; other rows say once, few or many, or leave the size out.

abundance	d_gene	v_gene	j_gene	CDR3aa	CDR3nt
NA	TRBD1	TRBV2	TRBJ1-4	CASSPRGRRDEKLFF	TGTGCCAGCAGCCCCAGGGGGCGCCGAGATGAAAAACTGTTTTTT
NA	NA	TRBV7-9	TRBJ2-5	CASSLASGFGETQYF	TGTGCCAGCAGCTTAGCGTCGGGGTTTGGGGAGACCCAGTACTTC
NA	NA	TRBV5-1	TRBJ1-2	CASSLAWGGDGYTF	TGCGCCAGCAGCTTGGCCTGGGGGGGAGATGGCTACACCTTC
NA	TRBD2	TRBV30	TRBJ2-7	CAWTRRGEGRVYF	TGTGCCTGGACCCGCCGGGGTGAGGGGAGGGTATACTTC
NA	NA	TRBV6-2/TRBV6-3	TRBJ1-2	CASSEQGYGYTF	TGTGCCAGCAGTGAGCAGGGGTATGGCTACACCTTC
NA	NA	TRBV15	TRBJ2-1	CATSRDRGSYNEQFF	TGTGCCACCAGCAGAGATCGGGGCTCCTACAATGAGCAGTTCTTC
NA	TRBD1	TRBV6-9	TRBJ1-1	CASRRGTGGGEAFF	TGTGCCAGTAGGAGAGGGACAGGGGGTGGTGAAGCTTTCTTT
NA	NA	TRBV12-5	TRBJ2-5	CASGLVIGDFQETQYF	TGTGCTAGTGGTTTGGTAATCGGGGACTTCCAAGAGACCCAGTACTTC
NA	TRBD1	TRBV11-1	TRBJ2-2	CASRGQGVIGSGELFF	TGTGCCAGCAGAGGACAGGGCGTTATAGGCTCCGGGGAGCTGTTTTTT
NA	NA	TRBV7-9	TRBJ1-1	CASTVMNTEAFF	TGTGCCAGCACCGTAATGAACACTGAAGCTTTCTTT
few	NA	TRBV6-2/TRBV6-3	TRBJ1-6	CASSFFLGGSGSPLHF	TGTGCCAGCAGTTTCTTTTTGGGAGGGTCTGGTTCACCCCTCCACTTT
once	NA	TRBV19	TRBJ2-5	CASSMLPGVETQYF	TGTGCCAGTAGTATGCTGCCGGGGGTTGAGACCCAGTACTTC
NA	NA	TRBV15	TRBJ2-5	CATSRGASQRQETQYF	TGTGCCACCAGCAGAGGGGCTAGCCAAAGACAAGAGACCCAGTACTTC
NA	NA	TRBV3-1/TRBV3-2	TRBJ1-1	CASSWRADEAFF	TGTGCCAGCAGTTGGAGGGCGGACGAAGCTTTCTTT
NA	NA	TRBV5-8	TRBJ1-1	CASSLVGRGENTEAFF	TGTGCCAGCAGCTTGGTTGGCAGGGGAGAAAACACTGAAGCTTTCTTT
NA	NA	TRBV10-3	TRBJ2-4	CAISEQGGIQYF	TGTGCCATCAGTGAGCAGGGTGGGATTCAGTACTTC
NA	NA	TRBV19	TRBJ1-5	CASSPRQGGSNQPQHF	TGTGCCAGTAGTCCCCGTCAGGGTGGTAGCAATCAGCCCCAGCATTTT
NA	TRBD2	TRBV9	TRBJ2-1	CASSVGLAGGNNEQFF	TGTGCCAGCAGCGTAGGGCTAGCGGGGGGCAACAATGAGCAGTTCTTC
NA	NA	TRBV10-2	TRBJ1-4	CASSERRAEKLFF	TGCGCCAGCAGTGAGCGCAGGGCGGAAAAACTGTTTTTT
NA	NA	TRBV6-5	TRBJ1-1	CASSYSRHKYTEAFF	TGTGCCAGCAGTTACTCGAGACACAAGTACACTGAAGCTTTCTTT
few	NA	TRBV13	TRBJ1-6	CASSYLVAGAGNSPLHF	TGTGCCAGCAGCTACCTCGTAGCTGGGGCGGGGAATTCACCCCTCCACTTT
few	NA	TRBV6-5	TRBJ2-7	CASRREANEQYF	TGTGCCAGCAGGCGAGAAGCTAACGAGCAGTACTTC
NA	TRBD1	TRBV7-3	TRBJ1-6	CASSLTGTGDSPLHF	TGTGCCAGCAGCTTAACGGGGACAGGGGATTCACCCCTCCACTTT